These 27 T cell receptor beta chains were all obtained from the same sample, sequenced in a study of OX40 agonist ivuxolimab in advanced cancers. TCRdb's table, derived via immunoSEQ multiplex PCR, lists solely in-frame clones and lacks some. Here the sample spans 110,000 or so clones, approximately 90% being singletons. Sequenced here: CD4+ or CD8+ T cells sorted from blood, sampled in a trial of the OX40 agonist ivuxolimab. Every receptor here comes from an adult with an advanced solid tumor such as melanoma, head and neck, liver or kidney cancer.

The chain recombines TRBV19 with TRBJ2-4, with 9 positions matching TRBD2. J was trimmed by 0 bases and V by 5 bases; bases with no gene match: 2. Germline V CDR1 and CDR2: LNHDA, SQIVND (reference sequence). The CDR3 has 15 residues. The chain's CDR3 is CASSATSGAKNIQYF. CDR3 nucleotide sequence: TGTGCCAGTAGTGCGACTAGCGGAGCCAAAAACATTCAGTACTTC.

CDR3 sequence: CASRSRQGGGYTF. Written as DNA, the CDR3 is TGTGCCAGCAGATCCCGGCAGGGTGGTGGCTACACCTTC. The rearrangement uses TRBV6-5 and TRBJ1-2; D possibly corresponds to TRBD1 (5 bases). This CDR3 has 13 amino acids. V gave up 6 bases and J gave up 7 bases, with 15 bases separating them. From germline, CDR1 is MNHEY and CDR2 SVGAGI.

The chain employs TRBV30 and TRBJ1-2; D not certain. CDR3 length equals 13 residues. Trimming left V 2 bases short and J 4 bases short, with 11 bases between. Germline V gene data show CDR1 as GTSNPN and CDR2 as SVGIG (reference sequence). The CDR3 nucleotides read TGTGCCTGGAGTCGGGGAGCAAGCTATGGCTACACCTTC. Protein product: CAWSRGASYGYTF.

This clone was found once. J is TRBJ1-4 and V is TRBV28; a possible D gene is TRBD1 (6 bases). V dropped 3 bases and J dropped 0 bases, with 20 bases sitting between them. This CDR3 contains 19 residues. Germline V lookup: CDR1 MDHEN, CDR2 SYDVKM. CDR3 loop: CASSFFAARTAATNEKLFF. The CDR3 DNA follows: TGTGCCAGCAGTTTTTTTGCTGCGCGGACAGCAGCAACTAATGAAAAACTGTTTTTT.

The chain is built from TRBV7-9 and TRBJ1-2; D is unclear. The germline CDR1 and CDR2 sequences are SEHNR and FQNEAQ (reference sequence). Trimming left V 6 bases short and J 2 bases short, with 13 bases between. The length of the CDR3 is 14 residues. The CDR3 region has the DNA TGTGCCAGCAGGCATTCGGACGGAAACTATGGCTACACCTTC. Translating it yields CASRHSDGNYGYTF.

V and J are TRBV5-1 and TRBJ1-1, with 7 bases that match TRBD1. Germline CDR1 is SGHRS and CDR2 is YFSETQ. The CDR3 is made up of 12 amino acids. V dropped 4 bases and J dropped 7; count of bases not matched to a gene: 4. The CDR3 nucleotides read TGCGCCAGCAGCCCACAGGGGAATGAAGCTTTCTTT. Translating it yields CASSPQGNEAFF.

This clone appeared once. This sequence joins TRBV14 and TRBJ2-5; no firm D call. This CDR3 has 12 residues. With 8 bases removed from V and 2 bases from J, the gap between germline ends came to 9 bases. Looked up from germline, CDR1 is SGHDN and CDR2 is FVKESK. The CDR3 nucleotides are TGTGCCAGCGGTAGAAGTCAAGAGACCCAGTACTTC. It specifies CASGRSQETQYF.

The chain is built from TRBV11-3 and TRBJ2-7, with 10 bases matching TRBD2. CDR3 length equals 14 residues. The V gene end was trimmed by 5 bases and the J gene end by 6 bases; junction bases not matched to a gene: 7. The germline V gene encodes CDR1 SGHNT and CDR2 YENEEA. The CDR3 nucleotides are TGTGCCAGCAGCCCCGTGGGGACTAGCGTCGAGCAGTACTTC. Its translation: CASSPVGTSVEQYF.

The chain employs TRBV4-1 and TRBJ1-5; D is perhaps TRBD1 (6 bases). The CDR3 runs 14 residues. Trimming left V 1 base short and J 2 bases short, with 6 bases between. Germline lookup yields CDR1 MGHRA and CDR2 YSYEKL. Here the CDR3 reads CASSQAGGNQPQHF. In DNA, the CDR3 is TGCGCCAGCAGCCAAGCAGGGGGCAATCAGCCCCAGCATTTT.

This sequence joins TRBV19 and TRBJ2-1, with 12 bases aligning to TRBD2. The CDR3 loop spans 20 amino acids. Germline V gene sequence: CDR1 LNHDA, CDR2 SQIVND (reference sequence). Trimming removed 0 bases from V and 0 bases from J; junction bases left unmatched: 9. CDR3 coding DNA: TGTGCCAGTAGTATAGATCCGCTAGCGGGGGGGGCAAGCTCCTACAATGAGCAGTTCTTC. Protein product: CASSIDPLAGGASSYNEQFF.

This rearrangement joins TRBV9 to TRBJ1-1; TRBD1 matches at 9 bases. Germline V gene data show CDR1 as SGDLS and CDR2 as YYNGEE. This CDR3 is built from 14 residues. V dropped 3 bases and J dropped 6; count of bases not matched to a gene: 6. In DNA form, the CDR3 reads TGTGCCAGCAGCGGGGGACAGGGAGTCGCTGAAGCTTTCTTT. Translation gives CASSGGQGVAEAFF.

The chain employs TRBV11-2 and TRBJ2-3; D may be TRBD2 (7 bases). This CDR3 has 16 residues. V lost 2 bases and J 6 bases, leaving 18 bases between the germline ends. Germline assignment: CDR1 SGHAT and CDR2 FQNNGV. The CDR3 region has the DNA TGTGCCAGCAGCTTATCGACAGGTGGGGGGGTGGATACGCAGTATTTT. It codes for CASSLSTGGGVDTQYF.

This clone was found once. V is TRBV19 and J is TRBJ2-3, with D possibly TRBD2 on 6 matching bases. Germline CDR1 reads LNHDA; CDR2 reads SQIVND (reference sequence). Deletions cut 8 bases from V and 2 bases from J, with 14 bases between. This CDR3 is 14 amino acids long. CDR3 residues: CASGGGLYTDTQYF. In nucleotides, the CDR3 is TGTGCCAGTGGCGGAGGGCTGTACACAGATACGCAGTATTTT.

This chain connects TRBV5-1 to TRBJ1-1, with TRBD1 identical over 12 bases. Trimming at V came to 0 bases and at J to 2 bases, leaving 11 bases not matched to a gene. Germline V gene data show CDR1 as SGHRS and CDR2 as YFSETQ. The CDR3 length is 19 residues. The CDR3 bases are TGCGCCAGCAGCTTGGGGCCGCCGGGACAGGGGGCGGGAAACACTGAAGCTTTCTTT. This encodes CASSLGPPGQGAGNTEAFF.

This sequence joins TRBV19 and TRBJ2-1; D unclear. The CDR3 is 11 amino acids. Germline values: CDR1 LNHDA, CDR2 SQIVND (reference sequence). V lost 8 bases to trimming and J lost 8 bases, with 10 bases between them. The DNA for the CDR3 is TGTGCCAGTCGTTTAGAGGATGAGCAGTTCTTC. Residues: CASRLEDEQFF. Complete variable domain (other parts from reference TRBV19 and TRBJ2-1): DGGITQSPKYLFRKEGQNVTLSCEQNLNHDAMYWYRQDPGQGLRLIYYSQIVNDFQKGDIAEGYSVSREKKESFPLTVTSAQKNPTAFYLCASRLEDEQFFGPGTRLTVL.

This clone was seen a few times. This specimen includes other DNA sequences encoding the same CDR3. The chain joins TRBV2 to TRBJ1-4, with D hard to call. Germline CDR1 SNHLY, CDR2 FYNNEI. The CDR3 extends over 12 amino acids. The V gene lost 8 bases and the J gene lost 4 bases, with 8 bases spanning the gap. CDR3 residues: CASRVSNEKLFF. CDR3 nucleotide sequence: TGTGCCAGCCGTGTGAGTAATGAAAAACTGTTTTTT.

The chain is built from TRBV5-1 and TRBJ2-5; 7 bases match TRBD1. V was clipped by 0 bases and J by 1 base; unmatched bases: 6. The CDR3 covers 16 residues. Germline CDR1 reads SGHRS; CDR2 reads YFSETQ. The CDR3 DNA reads TGCGCCAGCAGCTTGGTTTCCAGGGGGTCCCAAGAGACCCAGTACTTC. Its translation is CASSLVSRGSQETQYF.

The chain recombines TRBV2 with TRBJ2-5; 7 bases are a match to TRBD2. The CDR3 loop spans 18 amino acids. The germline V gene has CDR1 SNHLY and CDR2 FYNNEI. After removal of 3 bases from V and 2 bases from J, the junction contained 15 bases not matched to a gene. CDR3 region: CASSDLRVGLAAQETQYF. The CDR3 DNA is TGTGCCAGCAGTGATTTGAGGGTCGGGCTAGCGGCACAAGAGACCCAGTACTTC.

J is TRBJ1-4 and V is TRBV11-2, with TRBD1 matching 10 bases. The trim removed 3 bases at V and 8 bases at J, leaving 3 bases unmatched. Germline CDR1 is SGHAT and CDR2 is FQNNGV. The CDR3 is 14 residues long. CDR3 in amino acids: CASSLGQGQEKLFF. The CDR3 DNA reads TGTGCCAGCAGCTTGGGACAGGGGCAGGAAAAACTGTTTTTT.

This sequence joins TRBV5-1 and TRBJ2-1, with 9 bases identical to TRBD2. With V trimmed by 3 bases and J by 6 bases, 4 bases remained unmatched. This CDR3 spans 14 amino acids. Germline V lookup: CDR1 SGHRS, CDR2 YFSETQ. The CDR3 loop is CASSYGLAFNEQFF. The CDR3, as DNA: TGCGCCAGCAGCTACGGACTAGCGTTCAATGAGCAGTTCTTC. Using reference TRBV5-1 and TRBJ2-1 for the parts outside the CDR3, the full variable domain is KAGVTQTPRYLIKTRGQQVTLSCSPISGHRSVSWYQQTPGQGLQFLFEYFSETQRNKGNFPGRFSGRQFSNSRSEMNVSTLELGDSALYLCASSYGLAFNEQFFGPGTRLTVL.

The CDR3 sequence: CASAAGGLNWGQYF. DNA of the CDR3: TGTGCCAGCGCAGCGGGAGGCCTAAATTGGGGGCAGTACTTC. This rearrangement joins TRBV7-8 to TRBJ2-7; 9 bases are shared with TRBD2. Germline V gene lookup returns CDR1 SGHVS and CDR2 FQNEAQ. V was pared by 8 bases and J by 9 bases, with 14 bases of the junction left unmatched. The CDR3 contains 14 residues. Full variable domain (rest looked up from reference TRBV7-8 and TRBJ2-7): GAGVSQSPRYKVAKRGQDVALRCDPISGHVSLFWYQQALGQGPEFLTYFQNEAQLDKSGLPSDRFFAERPEGSVSTLKIQRTQQEDSAVYLCASAAGGLNWGQYFGPGTRLTVT.

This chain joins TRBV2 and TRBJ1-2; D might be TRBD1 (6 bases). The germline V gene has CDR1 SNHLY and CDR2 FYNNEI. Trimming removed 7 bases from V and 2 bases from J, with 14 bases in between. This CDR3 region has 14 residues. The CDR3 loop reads CASTVRGGNYGYTF. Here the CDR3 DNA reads TGTGCCAGCACTGTTAGGGGGGGGAACTATGGCTACACCTTC.

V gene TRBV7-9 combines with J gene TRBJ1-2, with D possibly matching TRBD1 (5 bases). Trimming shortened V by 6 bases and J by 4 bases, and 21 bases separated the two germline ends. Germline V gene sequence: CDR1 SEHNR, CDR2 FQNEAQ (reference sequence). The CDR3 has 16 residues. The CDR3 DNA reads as TGTGCCAGCAGTACCGGCGTCCAGTGGAGGGGCTATGGCTACACCTTC. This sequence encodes CASSTGVQWRGYGYTF.

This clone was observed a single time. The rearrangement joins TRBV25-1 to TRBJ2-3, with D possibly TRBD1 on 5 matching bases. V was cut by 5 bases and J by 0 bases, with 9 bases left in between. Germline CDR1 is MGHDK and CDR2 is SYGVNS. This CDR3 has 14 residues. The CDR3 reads CASSKGVSTDTQYF. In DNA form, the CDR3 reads TGTGCCAGCAGTAAAGGGGTTAGCACAGATACGCAGTATTTT.

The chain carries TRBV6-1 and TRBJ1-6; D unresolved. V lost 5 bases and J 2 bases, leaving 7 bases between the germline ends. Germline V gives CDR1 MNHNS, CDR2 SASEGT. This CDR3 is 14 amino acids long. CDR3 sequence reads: CASSSEPYNSPLHF. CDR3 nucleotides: TGTGCCAGCAGTTCCGAGCCCTATAATTCACCCCTCCACTTT.

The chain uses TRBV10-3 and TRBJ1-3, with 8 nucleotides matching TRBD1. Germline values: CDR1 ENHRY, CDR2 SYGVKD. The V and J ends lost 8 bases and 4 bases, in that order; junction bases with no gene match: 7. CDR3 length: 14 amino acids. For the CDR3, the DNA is TGTGCCATCGGATCGACAGGGGCCGGAAACACCATATATTTT. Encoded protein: CAIGSTGAGNTIYF.

CDR3 DNA sequence: TGTGCCAGCAGCTCCCGGGCCGAGGTTCGAGAGACCCAGTACTTC. This codes for CASSSRAEVRETQYF. This sequence joins TRBV6-6 and TRBJ2-5; no reliable D call. The germline V gene encodes CDR1 MNHNY and CDR2 SVGAGI (reference sequence). The CDR3 length is 15 residues. The germline V and J ends were trimmed by 6 bases and 4 bases, with 18 bases remaining between them.